The entry below gives a single T cell receptor (beta chain) sequence along with its context. Its cognate antigen is unknown. Documented time point: week 35, safety follow-up. Topical imiquimod accompanied each vaccine dose, which consisted of 300 ug of mutant IDH1 20-mer peptide. Across weeks 1, 3, 5, 7, 11, 15, 19 and 23, patients received a vaccination each time, eight in all. Each donor presented with a new WHO grade 3 or 4 astrocytoma that tested IDH1-mutant and showed ATRX loss. This sample was included in a study of a mutant IDH1 vaccine in newly diagnosed glioma. Whole-study context: Treated patients were roughly 62% male, around 40% female, mean age about 43 years. Week 35 was assigned to visit V12, and week 47 was assigned to visit V13.

The data were produced by immunoSEQ multiplex PCR, yet TCRdb's version contains in-frame clones alone and is incomplete. The repertoire consists of approximately 61,000 clones, with roughly 80% occurring once and the leading ten covering about 4.9%. Germline V lookup: CDR1 SGDLS, CDR2 YYNGEE. With 0 bases removed from V and 6 bases from J, the gap between germline ends came to 13 bases. The CDR3 has 15 residues. The V gene is TRBV9, the J gene TRBJ1-5; no definite D call. This TCR was sampled from a man between 40 and 49 years old with glioma. Source: PBMCs, taken from a glioma patient whose treatment included an IDH1 peptide vaccine. The CDR3 is CASSVGGGLSQPQHF. The DNA of the CDR3 is TGTGCCAGCAGCGTAGGTGGTGGGTTAAGTCAGCCCCAGCATTTT.